The present TCR beta chain was sequenced within a study of T-cell reconstitution after alpha-beta-depleted transplantation in children. Trimming removed 1 base at V and 5 bases at J, with 14 bases between. The CDR3 is 16 amino acids. Germline V gene lookup returns CDR1 MGHRA and CDR2 YSYEKL. The study's findings and limits: Expanded graft clones, several hundred of them, were reportedly the source of alpha-beta T cells about two months after transplant. Surviving recipient cells, namely T cells and thymic progenitors, were the source of high day-60 TCRbeta diversity in some patients.

Worth noting for this clonotype: Its matching antigen is unknown.

TCRbeta library construction was performed incorporating unique molecular identifiers. TCRdb processed the PCR reads anew with MiXCR; each CDR3 protein has one entry. In the table there are about 980,000 distinct CDR3 sequences, roughly 29% of which are singletons. This receptor was identified in a boy in the first two years of life who had a stem cell transplant for SCID, so the T cells may come from the graft donor. Sample: PBMCs, mostly from graft donor cells, taken 360 days after TCRalphabeta/CD19-depleted stem cell transplant. J is TRBJ2-2 and V is TRBV4-1, with D perhaps matching TRBD2 (5 bases). The CDR3 bases are TGCGCCAGCAGCCAAGTTTTCGGGGAGCGAACCGGGGAGCTGTTTTTT. It specifies CASSQVFGERTGELFF.